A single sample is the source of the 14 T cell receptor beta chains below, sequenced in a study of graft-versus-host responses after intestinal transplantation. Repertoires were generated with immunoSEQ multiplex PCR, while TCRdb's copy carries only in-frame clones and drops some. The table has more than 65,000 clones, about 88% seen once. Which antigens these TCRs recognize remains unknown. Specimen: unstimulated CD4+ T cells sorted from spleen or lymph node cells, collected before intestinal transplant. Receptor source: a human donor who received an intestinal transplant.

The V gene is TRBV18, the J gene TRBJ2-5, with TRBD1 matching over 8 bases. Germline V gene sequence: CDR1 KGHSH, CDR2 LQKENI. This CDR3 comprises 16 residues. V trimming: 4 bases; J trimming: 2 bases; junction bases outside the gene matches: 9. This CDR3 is CASSLSQGAAQETQYF. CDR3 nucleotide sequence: TGTGCCAGCTCACTATCCCAGGGGGCAGCACAAGAGACCCAGTACTTC.

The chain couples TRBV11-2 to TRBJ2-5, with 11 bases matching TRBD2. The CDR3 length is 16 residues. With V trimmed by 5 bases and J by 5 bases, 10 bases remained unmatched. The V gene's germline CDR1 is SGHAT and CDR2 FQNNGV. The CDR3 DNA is TGTGCCAGCAGCGCAGGGAGGGCTAGCGGGGGGGAGACCCAGTACTTC. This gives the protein CASSAGRASGGETQYF.

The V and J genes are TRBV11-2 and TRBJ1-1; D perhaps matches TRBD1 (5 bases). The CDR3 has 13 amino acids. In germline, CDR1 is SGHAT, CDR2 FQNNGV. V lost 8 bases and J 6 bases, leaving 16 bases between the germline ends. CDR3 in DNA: TGTGCCAGCGGGCGACGACAGTACTCTGAAGCTTTCTTT. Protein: CASGRRQYSEAFF. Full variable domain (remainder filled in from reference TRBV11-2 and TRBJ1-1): EAGVAQSPRYKIIEKRQSVAFWCNPISGHATLYWYQQILGQGPKLLIQFQNNGVVDDSQLPKDRFSAERLKGVDSTLKIQPAKLEDSAVYLCASGRRQYSEAFFGQGTRLTVV.

This CDR3 is CASSLRGRAVDTQYF. The CDR3 DNA reads as TGTGCCAGCAGCTTAAGAGGGAGGGCCGTGGATACGCAGTATTTT. The V gene is TRBV7-3, the J gene TRBJ2-3, with 7 bases that match TRBD2. This CDR3 contains 15 residues. Looked up from germline, CDR1 is SGHTA and CDR2 is FQGTGA. The V segment lost 1 base and the J segment 6 bases; nucleotides outside the gene matches: 7.

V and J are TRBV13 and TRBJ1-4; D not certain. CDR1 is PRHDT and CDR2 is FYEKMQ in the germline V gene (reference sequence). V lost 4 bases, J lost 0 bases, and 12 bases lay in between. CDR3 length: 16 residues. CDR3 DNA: TGTGCCAGCAGCTGGGGAAGCGGAGCAACTAATGAAAAACTGTTTTTT. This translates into CASSWGSGATNEKLFF.

CDR3 sequence: CAWGEGSYNEQFF. The CDR3 nucleotides are TGTGCCTGGGGGGAAGGCTCCTACAATGAGCAGTTCTTC. The rearrangement uses TRBV6-6 and TRBJ2-1; D is perhaps TRBD2 (6 bases). Trimming took 11 bases from V and 0 from J, leaving 11 bases between them. Germline V gene data show CDR1 as MNHNY and CDR2 as SVGAGI (reference sequence). CDR3 length: 13 residues.

The chain's CDR3 is CASSPTGLGSPLHF. CDR3 DNA: TGTGCCAGCTCACCGACAGGTTTGGGTTCACCCCTCCACTTT. V usage is TRBV28 and J usage is TRBJ1-6, with D possibly being TRBD1 (6 bases). V gave up 8 bases and J gave up 9 bases, with 17 bases separating them. The CDR3 is 14 residues long. CDR1 is MDHEN, CDR2 SYDVKM, per germline.

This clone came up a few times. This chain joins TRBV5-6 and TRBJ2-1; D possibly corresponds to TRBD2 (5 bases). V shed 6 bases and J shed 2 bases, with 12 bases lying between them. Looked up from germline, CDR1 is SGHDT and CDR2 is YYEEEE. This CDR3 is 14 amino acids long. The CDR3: CASTRGGTYNEQFF. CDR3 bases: TGTGCCAGCACTCGGGGTGGGACCTACAATGAGCAGTTCTTC.

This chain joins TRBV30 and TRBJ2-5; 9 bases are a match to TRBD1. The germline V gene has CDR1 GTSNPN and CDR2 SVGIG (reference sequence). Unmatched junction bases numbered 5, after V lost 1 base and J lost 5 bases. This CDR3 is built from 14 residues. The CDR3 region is CAWSGGTGRETQYF. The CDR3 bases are TGTGCCTGGAGTGGCGGGACAGGGCGGGAGACCCAGTACTTC.

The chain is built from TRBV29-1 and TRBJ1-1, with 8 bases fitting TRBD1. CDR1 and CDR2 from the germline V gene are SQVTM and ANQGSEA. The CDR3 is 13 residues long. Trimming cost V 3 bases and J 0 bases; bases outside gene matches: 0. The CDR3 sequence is CSVEGQVNTEAFF. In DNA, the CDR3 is TGCAGCGTTGAGGGACAGGTGAACACTGAAGCTTTCTTT.

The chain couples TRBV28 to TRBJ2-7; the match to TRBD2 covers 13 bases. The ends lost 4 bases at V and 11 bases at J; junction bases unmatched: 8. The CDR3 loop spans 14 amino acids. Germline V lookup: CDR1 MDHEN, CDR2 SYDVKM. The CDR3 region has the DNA TGTGCCAGCAGTTCCGGGACTAGCGGGAATCTGGAGTACTTC. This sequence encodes CASSSGTSGNLEYF.

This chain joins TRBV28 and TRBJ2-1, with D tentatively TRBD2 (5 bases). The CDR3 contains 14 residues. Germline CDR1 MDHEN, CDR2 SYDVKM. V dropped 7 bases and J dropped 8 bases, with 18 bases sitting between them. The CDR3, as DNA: TGTGCCAGCAAGACCCGGAGAGCGGCCGATGAGCAGTTCTTC. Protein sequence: CASKTRRAADEQFF.

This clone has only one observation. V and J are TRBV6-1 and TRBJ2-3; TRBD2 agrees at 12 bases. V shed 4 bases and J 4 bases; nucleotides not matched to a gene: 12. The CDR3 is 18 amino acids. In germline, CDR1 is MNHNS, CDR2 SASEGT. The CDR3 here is CASSALPASGGVADTQYF. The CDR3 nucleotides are TGTGCCAGCAGTGCCCTTCCGGCTAGCGGGGGGGTCGCAGATACGCAGTATTTT.

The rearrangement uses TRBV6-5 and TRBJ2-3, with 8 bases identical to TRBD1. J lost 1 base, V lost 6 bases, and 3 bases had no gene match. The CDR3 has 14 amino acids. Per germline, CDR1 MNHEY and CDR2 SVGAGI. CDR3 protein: CASRTTGGTDTQYF. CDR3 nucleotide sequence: TGTGCCAGCAGAACGACAGGGGGCACAGATACGCAGTATTTT.